The rows below give T cell receptor beta chains drawn from one sample of a study of Graves' ophthalmopathy and Graves' hyperthyroidism. TCRdb used MiXCR to reprocess the multiplex PCR reads, holding one entry per CDR3 protein. Of roughly 700,000 distinct CDR3 sequences detected, 35% to 50% appear once; the ten largest clones hold approximately 43%. Sequenced sample: peripheral blood. The receptors here all came from an adult man with Graves' ophthalmopathy. Each CDR3 is given without its conserved first and last residue. Each record gives: J gene, V gene, CDR3 protein.

j_gene: TRBJ2-7; v_gene: TRBV15; CDR3aa: ATSRYGAGAYEQY
j_gene: TRBJ2-7; v_gene: TRBV7-9; CDR3aa: ASSLPPRNEQY
j_gene: TRBJ2-6; v_gene: TRBV25-1; CDR3aa: ASSDLLGGSSGANVLT
j_gene: TRBJ1-5; v_gene: TRBV20-1; CDR3aa: SARGPRWRYNQPQH
j_gene: TRBJ2-5; v_gene: TRBV19; CDR3aa: ASSTTIQETQY
j_gene: TRBJ2-7; v_gene: TRBV20-1; CDR3aa: SVRGLADSYEQY
j_gene: TRBJ2-2; v_gene: TRBV24-1; CDR3aa: ATSDLGLAGPNTGELF
j_gene: TRBJ1-1; v_gene: TRBV10-2; CDR3aa: ASSGGPLNTEAF
j_gene: TRBJ2-7; v_gene: TRBV7-2; CDR3aa: ASSPTGASEQY
j_gene: TRBJ1-4; v_gene: TRBV12-3/TRBV12-4; CDR3aa: ASSPTGALEKLF
j_gene: TRBJ1-6; v_gene: TRBV9; CDR3aa: ASSVAGGDYNSPLH
j_gene: TRBJ2-7; v_gene: TRBV20-1; CDR3aa: SARTGTSGYYEQY
j_gene: TRBJ1-1; v_gene: TRBV14; CDR3aa: ASSQGRQGTEAF
j_gene: TRBJ2-7; v_gene: TRBV2; CDR3aa: ASSSSREGRAYEQY
j_gene: TRBJ1-5; v_gene: TRBV7-7; CDR3aa: ASSSKGRGRFGNQPQH
j_gene: TRBJ1-1; v_gene: TRBV10-2; CDR3aa: ASSEPDLTAHTEAF
j_gene: TRBJ1-2; v_gene: TRBV2; CDR3aa: ASSPFGALYGYT
j_gene: TRBJ2-7; v_gene: TRBV20-1; CDR3aa: SASYRGRSYEQY
j_gene: TRBJ2-7; v_gene: TRBV7-9; CDR3aa: ASSRGQGANYEQY
j_gene: TRBJ2-7; v_gene: TRBV25-1; CDR3aa: ASRIRDGSYEQY
j_gene: TRBJ1-2; v_gene: TRBV10-3; CDR3aa: AIRTSGINVGYT
j_gene: TRBJ1-4; v_gene: TRBV12-3/TRBV12-4; CDR3aa: ASSVTGGGEKLF
j_gene: TRBJ2-5; v_gene: TRBV2; CDR3aa: AREPRVQETQY
j_gene: TRBJ2-7; v_gene: TRBV7-9; CDR3aa: ASSQFLELAGDAEQY
j_gene: TRBJ1-1; v_gene: TRBV20-1; CDR3aa: SARVPRNTEAF
j_gene: TRBJ2-7; v_gene: TRBV29-1; CDR3aa: SSAGTSGYEQY